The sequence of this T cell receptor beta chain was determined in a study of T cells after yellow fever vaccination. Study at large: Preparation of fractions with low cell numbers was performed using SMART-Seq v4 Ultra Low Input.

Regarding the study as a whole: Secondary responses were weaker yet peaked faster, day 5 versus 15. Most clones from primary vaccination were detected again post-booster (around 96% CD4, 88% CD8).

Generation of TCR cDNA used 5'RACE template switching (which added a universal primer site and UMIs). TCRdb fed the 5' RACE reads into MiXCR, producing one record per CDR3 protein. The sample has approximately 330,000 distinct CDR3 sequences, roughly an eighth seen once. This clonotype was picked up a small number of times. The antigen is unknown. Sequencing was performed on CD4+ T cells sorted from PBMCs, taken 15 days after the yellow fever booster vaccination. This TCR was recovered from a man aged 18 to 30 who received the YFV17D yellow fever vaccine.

This chain's CDR3 is CSARDFGGTSGYQETQYF. CDR3 DNA: TGCAGTGCTAGAGATTTTGGGGGGACTAGCGGTTATCAAGAGACCCAGTACTTC. This chain joins TRBV20-1 and TRBJ2-5; 11 bases map to TRBD2. With V trimmed by 0 bases and J by 2 bases, 11 bases remained unmatched. The length of the CDR3 is 18 residues. The germline gives CDR1 DFQATT, CDR2 SNEGSKA (reference sequence).